This is a list of T cell receptor beta chains from one sample in a study of CDR3 diversity in severe acne. TCRdb reprocessed the PCR reads via MiXCR and lists one record per CDR3 protein. This sample carries more than 80,000 distinct CDR3 sequences, 45% to 55% of them seen once, and the ten largest clones take 11%. What was sequenced was blood. The source is a male donor with severe acne vulgaris. Both conserved end residues are part of each CDR3. A D gene is named only where the DNA matches it firmly. The size entry is marked missing in some rows and otherwise reads once, few, many or a size class.

d_call: NA
j_call: TRBJ2-7
clone_size: NA
v_call: TRBV28
cdr3_aa: CASIGAERHEQYF
cdr3_nt: TGTGCCAGCATAGGGGCGGAACGCCACGAGCAGTACTTC

d_call: TRBD1
j_call: TRBJ1-2
clone_size: NA
v_call: TRBV5-1
cdr3_aa: CASSLAGGTGEDYGYTF
cdr3_nt: TGCGCCAGCAGCTTGGCCGGGGGGACAGGGGAGGACTATGGCTACACCTTC

d_call: NA
j_call: TRBJ2-3
clone_size: many
v_call: TRBV11-2
cdr3_aa: CASSQQRVRGTDTQYF
cdr3_nt: TGTGCCAGCAGCCAACAGCGGGTACGGGGCACAGATACGCAGTATTTT

d_call: NA
j_call: TRBJ1-2
clone_size: once
v_call: TRBV7-9
cdr3_aa: CASSDFKGPYGYTF
cdr3_nt: TGTGCCAGCAGTGATTTTAAGGGGCCCTATGGCTACACCTTC

d_call: NA
j_call: TRBJ2-5
clone_size: once
v_call: TRBV2
cdr3_aa: CASSEWRGQETQYF
cdr3_nt: TGTGCCAGCAGTGAATGGAGGGGGCAAGAGACCCAGTACTTC

d_call: TRBD2
j_call: TRBJ2-7
clone_size: NA
v_call: TRBV7-8
cdr3_aa: CASSLRETSGAYEQYF
cdr3_nt: TGTGCCAGCAGCTTACGTGAGACTAGCGGAGCCTACGAGCAGTACTTC

d_call: NA
j_call: TRBJ1-1
clone_size: few
v_call: TRBV28
cdr3_aa: CASNHPGGAFF
cdr3_nt: TGTGCCAGCAACCACCCGGGAGGAGCTTTCTTT

d_call: NA
j_call: TRBJ2-1
clone_size: NA
v_call: TRBV15
cdr3_aa: CATSRGSGASYNEQFF
cdr3_nt: TGTGCCACCAGCAGAGGGTCGGGGGCCTCCTACAATGAGCAGTTCTTC

d_call: NA
j_call: TRBJ2-1
clone_size: few
v_call: TRBV4-1
cdr3_aa: CASSQHGTSSYNEQFF
cdr3_nt: TGCGCCAGCAGCCAACATGGGACGAGCTCCTACAATGAGCAGTTCTTC

d_call: TRBD1
j_call: TRBJ1-1
clone_size: many
v_call: TRBV19
cdr3_aa: CASSTDRANTEAFF
cdr3_nt: TGTGCCAGTAGTACGGACAGGGCGAACACTGAAGCTTTCTTT

d_call: NA
j_call: TRBJ1-1
clone_size: NA
v_call: TRBV19
cdr3_aa: CASSIVRNTEAFF
cdr3_nt: TGTGCCAGTAGTATAGTCAGGAACACTGAAGCTTTCTTT

d_call: TRBD2
j_call: TRBJ2-2
clone_size: NA
v_call: TRBV24-1
cdr3_aa: CATSEASGANTGELFF
cdr3_nt: TGTGCCACCAGTGAGGCTAGCGGAGCGAACACCGGGGAGCTGTTTTTT

d_call: NA
j_call: TRBJ2-7
clone_size: NA
v_call: TRBV25-1
cdr3_aa: CASTDSYEQYF
cdr3_nt: TGTGCCAGCACGGACAGCTACGAGCAGTACTTC

d_call: NA
j_call: TRBJ1-3
clone_size: many
v_call: TRBV19
cdr3_aa: CASSDEAGPGNTIYF
cdr3_nt: TGTGCCAGTAGCGACGAAGCGGGTCCTGGAAACACCATATATTTT

d_call: TRBD2
j_call: TRBJ2-1
clone_size: few
v_call: TRBV20-1
cdr3_aa: CSARGRREREQFF
cdr3_nt: TGCAGTGCTAGGGGGAGGCGGGAGCGGGAGCAGTTCTTC

d_call: NA
j_call: TRBJ1-1
clone_size: few
v_call: TRBV7-2
cdr3_aa: CASSHLGVGDEAFF
cdr3_nt: TGTGCCAGCTCCCATTTAGGGGTAGGCGATGAAGCTTTCTTT

d_call: NA
j_call: TRBJ2-1
clone_size: NA
v_call: TRBV20-1
cdr3_aa: CSARGGVEQFF
cdr3_nt: TGCAGTGCTAGAGGGGGAGTTGAGCAGTTCTTC

d_call: TRBD1
j_call: TRBJ2-7
clone_size: medium-sized
v_call: TRBV19
cdr3_aa: CASSGATGALQHYEQYF
cdr3_nt: TGTGCCAGTAGTGGTGCGACAGGGGCATTGCAACACTACGAGCAGTACTTC

d_call: TRBD2
j_call: TRBJ2-7
clone_size: NA
v_call: TRBV19
cdr3_aa: CASSIAIAGVRYEQYF
cdr3_nt: TGTGCCAGTAGTATAGCTATAGCGGGAGTTCGCTACGAGCAGTACTTC

d_call: NA
j_call: TRBJ1-1
clone_size: NA
v_call: TRBV6-5
cdr3_aa: CASSYLGARNTEAFF
cdr3_nt: TGTGCCAGCAGTTACTTGGGGGCGAGGAACACTGAAGCTTTCTTT

d_call: TRBD1
j_call: TRBJ1-1
clone_size: NA
v_call: TRBV19
cdr3_aa: CASSTGGYTTEAFF
cdr3_nt: TGTGCCAGTAGTACAGGGGGTTACACCACTGAAGCTTTCTTT

d_call: TRBD1
j_call: TRBJ2-6
clone_size: NA
v_call: TRBV9
cdr3_aa: CASSVAQGAYVLTF
cdr3_nt: TGTGCCAGCAGCGTAGCACAGGGGGCCTACGTCCTGACTTTC

d_call: TRBD1
j_call: TRBJ2-3
clone_size: many
v_call: TRBV5-1
cdr3_aa: CASSVGQGSTDTQYF
cdr3_nt: TGCGCCAGCAGCGTGGGACAGGGGAGCACAGATACGCAGTATTTT

d_call: NA
j_call: TRBJ1-2
clone_size: NA
v_call: TRBV30
cdr3_aa: CAWSGRRSGGYTF
cdr3_nt: TGTGCCTGGAGTGGAAGAAGGTCTGGTGGCTACACCTTC

d_call: NA
j_call: TRBJ2-3
clone_size: medium-sized
v_call: TRBV19
cdr3_aa: CASSSLEVTQYF
cdr3_nt: TGTGCCAGTAGTAGCCTGGAGGTGACGCAGTATTTT

d_call: NA
j_call: TRBJ1-6
clone_size: NA
v_call: TRBV25-1
cdr3_aa: CASSEQNNLPLHF
cdr3_nt: TGTGCCAGCAGTGAACAGAATAATTTACCCCTCCACTTT

d_call: NA
j_call: TRBJ1-2
clone_size: NA
v_call: TRBV10-3
cdr3_aa: CAISPGHQSNYGYTF
cdr3_nt: TGTGCCATCAGCCCGGGACACCAATCTAACTATGGCTACACCTTC

d_call: NA
j_call: TRBJ2-3
clone_size: few
v_call: TRBV13
cdr3_aa: CASSLRWSPSKGTQYF
cdr3_nt: TGTGCCAGCAGCTTAAGGTGGTCCCCGTCTAAGGGTACGCAGTATTTT

d_call: NA
j_call: TRBJ2-6
clone_size: NA
v_call: TRBV5-6
cdr3_aa: CASSWGHRSGANVLTF
cdr3_nt: TGTGCCAGCAGCTGGGGGCACCGCTCTGGGGCCAACGTCCTGACTTTC

d_call: TRBD1
j_call: TRBJ1-2
clone_size: once
v_call: TRBV19
cdr3_aa: CASSQGRVYGYTF
cdr3_nt: TGTGCCAGTTCACAGGGGCGCGTCTATGGCTACACCTTC